This T cell receptor (beta chain) was retrieved from a study of molecular identifiers for immune sequencing clone quantification. Across the study: Naive CD8 RNA (roughly 20,000 or 100,000 cells) was divided into five aliquots, with four sequenced.

Using a CD8+CD4-CCR7+CD45RA+ phenotype, naive CD8 T cells were sorted. Germline V gene data show CDR1 as SQVTM and CDR2 as ANQGSEA. The CDR3 is 13 residues long. For this clonotype: At one end the junction does not follow the germline gene, possibly because of a read error.

TCRdb reanalysed the PCR reads using MiXCR and keeps one entry per CDR3 protein. The sample shows about 500,000 distinct CDR3 sequences, 25% of them seen only once. The sequencing sample was made of naive CD8+ T cells from blood, with Jurkat cell RNA spiked in. Subset described: FACS-sorted CD8+CD4-CCR7+CD45RA+ naive T cells. The chain employs TRBV29-1 and TRBJ2-3, with 8 bases that match TRBD1. This clonotype was obtained from a human donor in good health. Some libraries in this study had Jurkat cell RNA spiked in. The CDR3 bases are TGCAGCGTTGACGGACAGGGCGGAGGTGCGCAGTGTTTT. It translates to CSVDGQGGGAQCF.